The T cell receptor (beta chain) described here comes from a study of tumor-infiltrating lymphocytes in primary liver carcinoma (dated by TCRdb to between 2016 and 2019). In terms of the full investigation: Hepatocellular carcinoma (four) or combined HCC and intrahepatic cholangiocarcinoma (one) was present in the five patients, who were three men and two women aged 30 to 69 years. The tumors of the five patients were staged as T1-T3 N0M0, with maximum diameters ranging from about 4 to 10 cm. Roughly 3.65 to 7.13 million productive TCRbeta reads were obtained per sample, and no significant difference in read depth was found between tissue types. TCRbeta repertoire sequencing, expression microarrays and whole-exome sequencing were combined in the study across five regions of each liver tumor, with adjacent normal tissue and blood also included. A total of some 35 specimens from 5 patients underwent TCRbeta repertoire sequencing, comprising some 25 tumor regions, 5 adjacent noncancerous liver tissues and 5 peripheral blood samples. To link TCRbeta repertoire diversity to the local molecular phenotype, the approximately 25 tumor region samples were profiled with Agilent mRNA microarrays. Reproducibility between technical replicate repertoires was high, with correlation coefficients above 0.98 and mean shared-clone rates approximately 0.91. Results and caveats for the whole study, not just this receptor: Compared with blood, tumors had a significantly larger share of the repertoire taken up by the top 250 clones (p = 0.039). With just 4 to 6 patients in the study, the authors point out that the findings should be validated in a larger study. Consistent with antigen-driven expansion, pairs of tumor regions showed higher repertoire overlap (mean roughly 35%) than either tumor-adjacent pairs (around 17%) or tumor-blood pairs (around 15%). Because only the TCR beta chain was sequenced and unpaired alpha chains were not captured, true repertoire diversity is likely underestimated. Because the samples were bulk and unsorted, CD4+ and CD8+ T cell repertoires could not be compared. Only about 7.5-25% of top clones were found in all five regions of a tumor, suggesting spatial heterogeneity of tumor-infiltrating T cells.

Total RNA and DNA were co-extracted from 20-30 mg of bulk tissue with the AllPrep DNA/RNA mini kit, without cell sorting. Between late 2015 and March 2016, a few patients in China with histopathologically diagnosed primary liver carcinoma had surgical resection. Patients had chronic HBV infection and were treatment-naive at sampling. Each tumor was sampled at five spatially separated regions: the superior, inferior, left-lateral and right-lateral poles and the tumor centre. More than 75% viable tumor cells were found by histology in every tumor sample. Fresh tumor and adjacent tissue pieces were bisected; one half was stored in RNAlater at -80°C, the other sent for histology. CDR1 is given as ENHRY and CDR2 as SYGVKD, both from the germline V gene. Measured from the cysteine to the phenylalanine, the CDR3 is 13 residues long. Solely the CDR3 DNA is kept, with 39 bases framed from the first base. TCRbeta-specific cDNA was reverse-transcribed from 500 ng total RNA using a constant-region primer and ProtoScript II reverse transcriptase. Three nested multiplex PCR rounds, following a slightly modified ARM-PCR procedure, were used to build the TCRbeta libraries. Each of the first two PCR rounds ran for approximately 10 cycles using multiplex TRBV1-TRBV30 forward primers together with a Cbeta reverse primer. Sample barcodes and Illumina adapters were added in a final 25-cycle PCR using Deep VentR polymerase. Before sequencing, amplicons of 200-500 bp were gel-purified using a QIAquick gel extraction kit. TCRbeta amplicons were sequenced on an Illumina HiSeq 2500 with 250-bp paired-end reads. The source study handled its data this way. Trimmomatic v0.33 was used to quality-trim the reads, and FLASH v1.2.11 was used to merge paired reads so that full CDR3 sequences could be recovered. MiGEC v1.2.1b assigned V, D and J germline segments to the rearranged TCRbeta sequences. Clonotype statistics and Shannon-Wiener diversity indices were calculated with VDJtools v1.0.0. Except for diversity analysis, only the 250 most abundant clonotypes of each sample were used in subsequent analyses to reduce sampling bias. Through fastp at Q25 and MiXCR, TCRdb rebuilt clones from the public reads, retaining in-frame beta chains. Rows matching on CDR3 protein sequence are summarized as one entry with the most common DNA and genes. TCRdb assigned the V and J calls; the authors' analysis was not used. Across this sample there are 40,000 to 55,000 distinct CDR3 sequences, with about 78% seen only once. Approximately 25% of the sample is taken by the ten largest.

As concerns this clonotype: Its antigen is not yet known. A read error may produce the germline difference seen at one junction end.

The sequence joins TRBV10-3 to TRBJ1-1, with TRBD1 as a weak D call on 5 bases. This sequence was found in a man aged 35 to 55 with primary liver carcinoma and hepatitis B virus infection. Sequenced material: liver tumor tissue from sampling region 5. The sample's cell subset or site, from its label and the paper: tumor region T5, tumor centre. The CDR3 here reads CDIRDRENTEALF. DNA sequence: TGTGACATCAGGGACCGGGAGAACACTGAAGCTCTCTTT.